The 10 T cell receptor beta chains listed next were all sequenced from one sample in a study of PD-1 blockade in classical Hodgkin lymphoma. Indicated time point: newly diagnosed, previously untreated cHL patient sample. The study isolated CD8+ T cells from thawed PBMCs by magnetic negative selection. Produced via immunoSEQ multiplex PCR; TCRdb's table is partial and in-frame only. The sample includes about 14,000 clones, around 90% of them seen just once. Sequencing was carried out using CD8+ T cells from blood. These receptors came from a human donor with classical Hodgkin lymphoma.

This sequence joins TRBV6-1 and TRBJ1-1; D call uncertain. The CDR3 has 13 residues. Germline lookup yields CDR1 MNHNS and CDR2 SASEGT. V was trimmed by 3 bases and J by 0 bases, leaving 5 bases between them. CDR3: CASSDQVNTEAFF. The CDR3 nucleotides read TGTGCCAGCAGTGATCAAGTGAACACTGAAGCTTTCTTT.

The V and J genes are TRBV5-1 and TRBJ2-3, with D possibly TRBD1 on 6 matching bases. The CDR3 is 22 amino acids. The V gene's germline CDR1 is SGHRS and CDR2 YFSETQ. V was clipped by 4 bases and J by 2 bases, with 35 bases between them. CDR3 DNA sequence: TGCGCCAGCAGCCCCGATGTTGGACAGCCGAAGTTAAACAAAGCATACACAGATACGCAGTATTTT. Amino acid sequence: CASSPDVGQPKLNKAYTDTQYF.

The gene calls are TRBV9 and TRBJ1-1; D call uncertain. The CDR3 has 13 residues. CDR1 is SGDLS, CDR2 YYNGEE, per germline. The ends were cut back, 1 base at V and 4 bases at J, with 8 bases in the middle. The CDR3 protein is CASSVYIGTEAFF. The CDR3 DNA is TGTGCCAGCAGCGTATACATTGGCACTGAAGCTTTCTTT.

This clone was observed a few times. The chain couples TRBV29-1 to TRBJ1-1; a possible D gene is TRBD1 (5 bases). The ends were cut back, 6 bases at V and 0 bases at J, with 11 bases in the middle. There are 13 residues in the CDR3. The germline V gene encodes CDR1 SQVTM and CDR2 ANQGSEA. The DNA of the CDR3 is TGCAGCGTCTGGGACGGACTGAACACTGAAGCTTTCTTT. As protein: CSVWDGLNTEAFF.

The chain uses TRBV7-9 and TRBJ2-1; no clear D gene. This CDR3 is built from 18 residues. CDR1 is SEHNR, CDR2 FQNEAQ, per germline (reference sequence). Trimming cost V 1 base and J 0 bases, with 16 bases left between them. The CDR3 protein is CASSLESWWESSYNEQFF. The CDR3 DNA follows: TGTGCCAGCAGCTTAGAGTCGTGGTGGGAAAGCTCCTACAATGAGCAGTTCTTC.

The chain links TRBV14 to TRBJ2-1, with 11 bases fitting TRBD2. CDR1 and CDR2 (germline): SGHDN, FVKESK. The ends lost 3 bases at V and 5 bases at J; junction bases unmatched: 3. The CDR3 covers 15 residues. This CDR3 is CASSHLLAGDNEQFF. The CDR3 nucleotides read TGTGCCAGCAGCCACTTACTAGCGGGAGACAATGAGCAGTTCTTC. Variable domain in full (rest from reference TRBV14 and TRBJ2-1): EAGVTQFPSHSVIEKGQTVTLRCDPISGHDNLYWYRRVMGKEIKFLLHFVKESKQDESGMPNNRFLAERTGGTYSTLKVQPAELEDSGVYFCASSHLLAGDNEQFFGPGTRLTVL.

The chain uses TRBV7-2 and TRBJ1-5; D possibly corresponds to TRBD1 (5 bases). CDR1 and CDR2 from the germline V gene are SGHTA and FQGNSA. The CDR3 extends over 16 amino acids. V dropped 4 bases and J dropped 2 bases, with 15 bases sitting between them. The CDR3 is CASSYVQALGNQPQHF. The CDR3 nucleotides read TGTGCCAGCAGCTACGTACAGGCGTTGGGCAATCAGCCCCAGCATTTT.

The chain uses TRBV27 and TRBJ1-5; D possibly corresponds to TRBD1 (6 bases). The CDR3 loop spans 14 amino acids. The V gene's germline CDR1 is MNHEY and CDR2 SMNVEV (reference sequence). Between the trimmed V and J ends, which lost 6 bases and 6 bases, there was a span of 15 bases. The CDR3 nucleotides are TGTGCCAGCAGCGACCCCAGGGGAGGTCAGCCCCAGCATTTT. Translation: CASSDPRGGQPQHF.

J is TRBJ1-5 and V is TRBV27; TRBD1 matches 8 bases. Germline V gene lookup returns CDR1 MNHEY and CDR2 SMNVEV (reference sequence). The CDR3 extends over 14 amino acids. J gave up 5 bases and V 3 bases, and 3 bases lay outside the gene matches. CDR3 protein: CASSFTGGHQPQHF. DNA of the CDR3: TGTGCCAGCAGTTTTACAGGGGGTCATCAGCCCCAGCATTTT.

As regards this clone: The DNA is omitted, as the CDR3 cannot be located on it reliably, and the CDR3 follows TCRdb's listing. V is TRBV27 and J is TRBJ2-7; the DNA was not used to check the table's D call, TRBD2. The CDR3 is 16 amino acids long, termini counted. CDR1 and CDR2 from the germline V gene are MNHEY and SMNVEV (reference sequence). CDR3 sequence: CASSFFGPGGSYEQYF.